This TCR beta chain came from a study of blood T cell repertoires in COVID-19. Whole-study context: Spain, Italy and the United States supplied samples that represented acute and convalescent COVID-19.

Original data processing: Quantification of nucleated cells was approximated via reference gene primer amplification. Some clones are missing from TCRdb's copy, which holds only in-frame ones; the method was immunoSEQ multiplex PCR. V and J calls and clone size are given by that table; D and trimming were obtained from the DNA. Among about 120,000 clones listed, 60% to 80% were seen once. The J segment lost 14 bases and the V segment lost 3 bases, leaving 11 bases of the junction unmatched. The CDR3 has 14 amino acids. Germline CDR1 SNHLY, CDR2 FYNNEI. The sample holds many counts of this clone. The TCR sequence derives from a man in his 60s with acute or convalescent COVID-19. The sample consisted of peripheral blood. The rearrangement joins TRBV2 to TRBJ2-3; 10 bases line up with TRBD2. CDR3 nucleotides: TGTGCCAGCAGTGAGGAGCTAGCGGGGGCCGTTCCGTATTTT. Its translation: CASSEELAGAVPYF.